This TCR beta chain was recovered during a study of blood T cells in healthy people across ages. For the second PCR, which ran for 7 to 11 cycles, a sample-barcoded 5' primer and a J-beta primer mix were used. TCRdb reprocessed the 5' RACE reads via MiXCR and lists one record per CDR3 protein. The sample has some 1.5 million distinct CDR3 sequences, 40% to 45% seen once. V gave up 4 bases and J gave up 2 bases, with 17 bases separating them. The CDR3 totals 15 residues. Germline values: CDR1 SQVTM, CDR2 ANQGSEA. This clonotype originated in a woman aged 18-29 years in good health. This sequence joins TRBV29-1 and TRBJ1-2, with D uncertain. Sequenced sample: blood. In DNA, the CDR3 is TGCAGCGTTGCTGTCTCCATCCACGGAAACTATGGCTACACCTTC. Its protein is CSVAVSIHGNYGYTF.